These 12 T cell receptor beta chains originate from one sample sequenced in a study of human T cells and chemical hapten exposure. The time point here: patch test 1, 2 weeks after DPC sensitization. Treatment in this sample: therapeutic diphenylcyclopropenone sensitization with weekly scalp DPC. MiXCR, run by TCRdb on the RACE reads, gives a single entry per CDR3 protein. The table lists roughly 160,000 distinct CDR3 sequences, about 15% of them singletons. The source material was whole blood, sampled in connection with sensitization to the hapten diphenylcyclopropenone (DPC). The receptors come from a woman in her twenties or thirties with alopecia areata. Some clones in this sample may be carry-over from other donors' samples.

This clonotype was counted at least ten times. V and J are TRBV6-2 or TRBV6-3 and TRBJ1-5; D gene unclear. From germline, CDR1 is MNHEY and CDR2 SVGEGT. Trimming cost V 1 base and J 2 bases, with 15 bases left between them. This CDR3 comprises 17 residues. CDR3 coding DNA: TGTGCCAGCAGTTACTTAGACTATGGTAGTGGCAATCAGCCCCAGCATTTT. Translating it yields CASSYLDYGSGNQPQHF.

This clonotype has at least ten counts. The chain uses TRBV18 and TRBJ1-5; D uncertain. With 2 bases removed from V and 7 bases from J, the gap between germline ends came to 18 bases. The germline gives CDR1 KGHSH, CDR2 LQKENI. This CDR3 spans 16 amino acids. The CDR3 sequence: CASSPLDVGFGQPQHF. CDR3 nucleotides: TGTGCCAGCTCACCATTAGATGTGGGGTTTGGGCAGCCCCAGCATTTT.

This clonotype was picked up a small number of times. V usage is TRBV29-1 and J usage is TRBJ1-2; D may be TRBD1 (6 bases). V was clipped by 7 bases and J by 8 bases, with 14 bases between them. The CDR3 is made up of 11 amino acids. Per germline, CDR1 SQVTM and CDR2 ANQGSEA. The CDR3 coding sequence is TGCAGCGGAGTTGGGGGCGAGGGCTACACCTTC. It is translated as CSGVGGEGYTF.

This clonotype was seen ten or more times. The gene calls are TRBV14 and TRBJ2-1; possible D gene TRBD2, 7 bases. Germline assignment: CDR1 SGHDN and CDR2 FVKESK. This CDR3 is 15 amino acids long. Trimming stripped 0 bases from V and 2 bases from J, with 8 bases between. CDR3 protein: CASSQERGPYNEQFF. The CDR3 DNA reads TGTGCCAGCAGCCAAGAGCGGGGGCCCTACAATGAGCAGTTCTTC. The variable domain in full, completed from reference TRBV14 and TRBJ2-1, reads EAGVTQFPSHSVIEKGQTVTLRCDPISGHDNLYWYRRVMGKEIKFLLHFVKESKQDESGMPNNRFLAERTGGTYSTLKVQPAELEDSGVYFCASSQERGPYNEQFFGPGTRLTVL.

This chain's CDR3 is CASSSKLQGQQETQYF. The CDR3 bases are TGTGCCAGCAGCTCAAAATTACAGGGACAGCAAGAGACCCAGTACTTC. The chain has TRBV7-2 and TRBJ2-5; TRBD1 agrees at 7 bases. J lost 2 bases, V lost 4 bases, and 10 bases had no gene match. The length of the CDR3 is 16 residues. The germline V gene has CDR1 SGHTA and CDR2 FQGNSA.

This clonotype was observed a handful of times. The chain combines TRBV18 with TRBJ1-5, with TRBD1 matching 9 bases. The V segment lost 4 bases and the J segment 6 bases; nucleotides outside the gene matches: 4. The CDR3 is 14 residues long. Germline V gene data show CDR1 as KGHSH and CDR2 as LQKENI. CDR3 sequence (DNA): TGTGCCAGCTCACTCCGGGACAGGGCTCAGCCCCAGCATTTT. It is translated as CASSLRDRAQPQHF. Full variable domain (outside the CDR3, taken from reference TRBV18 and TRBJ1-5): NAGVMQNPRHLVRRRGQEARLRCSPMKGHSHVYWYRQLPEEGLKFMVYLQKENIIDESGMPKERFSAEFPKEGPSILRIQQVVRGDSAAYFCASSLRDRAQPQHFGDGTRLSIL.

With respect to this clonotype: One base away lies a much larger clone, so this may be a sequencing read error. The chain carries TRBV12-3 or TRBV12-4 and TRBJ1-5; tentative D call: TRBD1 (5 bases). This CDR3 has 14 amino acids. CDR3 region: CASSLGAGNQRQHF. The CDR3 region has the DNA TGTGCCAGCAGTTTAGGGGCAGGGAATCAGCGCCAGCATTTT.

This clonotype was detected many times. This chain links TRBV29-1 with TRBJ1-1; D unresolved. The V end was cut by 6 bases, the J end by 1 base, with 12 bases between. Germline CDR1 is SQVTM and CDR2 is ANQGSEA. The CDR3 is 13 residues long. CDR3 amino acids: CSVLVRKNTEAFF. The DNA of the CDR3 is TGCAGCGTGCTGGTCAGGAAGAACACTGAAGCTTTCTTT.

V and J are TRBV2 and TRBJ2-4; 7 nucleotides line up with TRBD1. The J segment lost 3 bases and the V segment lost 6 bases, leaving 5 bases of the junction unmatched. The CDR3 consists of 14 residues. The germline V gene encodes CDR1 SNHLY and CDR2 FYNNEI. The CDR3 is CASSPGTVKNIQYF. The CDR3 bases are TGTGCCAGCAGCCCAGGGACAGTCAAAAACATTCAGTACTTC.

This clonotype was seen only a few times. The V and J genes are TRBV20-1 and TRBJ1-1; D is unresolved. V lost 4 bases, J lost 10 bases, and 22 bases lay in between. Per the germline V gene, CDR1 is DFQATT and CDR2 is SNEGSKA (reference sequence). CDR3 length: 14 amino acids. CDR3 bases: TGCAGTGCTATTTGGCCAGGAGGACTAAATGGAGCTTTCTTT. As protein: CSAIWPGGLNGAFF.

The sample holds many counts of this clonotype. The rearrangement links TRBV10-2 to TRBJ2-7; 16 bases are a match to TRBD2. CDR1 is WSHSY and CDR2 is SAAADI in the germline V gene. The CDR3 covers 16 residues. The trim removed 4 bases at V and 6 bases at J, leaving 6 bases unmatched. The CDR3 region is CASSVPGLAGGREQYF. CDR3 DNA sequence: TGCGCCAGCAGTGTTCCGGGACTAGCGGGAGGGCGCGAGCAGTACTTC.

This clonotype was seen repeatedly, ten times or more. This chain joins TRBV6-2 or TRBV6-3 and TRBJ1-5; D unresolved. There are 16 residues in the CDR3. Per germline, CDR1 MNHEY and CDR2 SVGEGT. The V end was cut by 5 bases, the J end by 6 bases, with 20 bases between. The CDR3 spells CASSPRTGRRGQPQHF. Written as DNA, the CDR3 is TGTGCCAGCAGTCCGCGGACCGGGAGACGCGGTCAGCCCCAGCATTTT.